One sample yielded the 28 T cell receptor beta chains listed below, sequenced in a study of T cell repertoires and HLA-DP antigens. Antigen specificity for these receptors is unknown. The protocol was immunoSEQ multiplex PCR, while the TCRdb copy is restricted to in-frame clones and leaves out a portion. This sample has approximately 110,000 clones, with almost 95% found just once. Sequenced sample: CD4+ T cells from PBMCs. Receptor source: a young woman in good health and CMV-seronegative.

The chain carries TRBV5-1 and TRBJ2-7; D could derive from TRBD1 or TRBD2 (5 bases each). The CDR3 runs 17 residues. Germline loops: CDR1 SGHRS, CDR2 YFSETQ. The germline V and J ends were trimmed by 0 bases and 0 bases, with 16 bases remaining between them. The CDR3 reads CASSLGLPKTASYEQYF. The CDR3 bases are TGCGCCAGCAGCTTGGGACTACCTAAGACAGCCTCCTACGAGCAGTACTTC.

This CDR3 is CASSQTGLAVGELFF. The CDR3 DNA reads TGCGCCAGCAGCCAAACGGGACTAGCAGTCGGGGAGCTGTTTTTT. The gene calls are TRBV4-3 and TRBJ2-2; 9 bases fit TRBD2. Trimming cost V 2 bases and J 7 bases; bases outside gene matches: 5. CDR3 length: 15 amino acids. In germline, CDR1 is LGHNA, CDR2 YSLEER.

This clone turned up a few times. The rearrangement joins TRBV30 to TRBJ2-1; TRBD2 matches at 8 bases. Germline-derived CDR1 and CDR2 are GTSNPN and SVGIG (reference sequence). Trimming took 5 bases from V and 4 from J; bases not matched to a gene: 7. The length of the CDR3 is 14 residues. The CDR3 DNA follows: TGTGCCTGGGGAAGGCGGGGGGCTTACAATGAGCAGTTCTTC. It yields the protein CAWGRRGAYNEQFF.

J is TRBJ2-3 and V is TRBV15; 10 bases match TRBD1. V lost 5 bases, J lost 2 bases, and 10 bases stayed unmatched. Per the germline V gene, CDR1 is LNHNV and CDR2 is YYDKDF (reference sequence). The CDR3 consists of 17 residues. The CDR3 coding sequence is TGTGCCACCAGCGGACTGACAGGGGGCGAATACACAGATACGCAGTATTTT. Translation: CATSGLTGGEYTDTQYF. Using reference TRBV15 and TRBJ2-3 for the parts outside the CDR3, the full variable domain is DAMVIQNPRYQVTQFGKPVTLSCSQTLNHNVMYWYQQKSSQAPKLLFHYYDKDFNNEADTPDNFQSRRPNTSFCFLDIRSPGLGDTAMYLCATSGLTGGEYTDTQYFGPGTRLTVL.

The gene calls are TRBV25-1 and TRBJ2-3, with TRBD2 matching over 9 bases. Trimming removed 3 bases from V and 2 bases from J; junction bases left unmatched: 6. There are 16 residues in the CDR3. Germline V CDR1 and CDR2: MGHDK, SYGVNS. In DNA, the CDR3 is TGTGCCAGCAGTGAGAGGCTAGCGGGGACCACAGATACGCAGTATTTT. Translated, it gives CASSERLAGTTDTQYF.

The chain links TRBV30 to TRBJ2-1, with D possibly matching TRBD2 (6 bases). Germline assignment: CDR1 GTSNPN and CDR2 SVGIG (reference sequence). The V and J ends lost 1 base and 5 bases respectively, with 24 bases between them. The CDR3 runs 18 residues. The DNA of the CDR3 is TGTGCCTGGAGTGGGAGGGTATCGGGGAGAGTCCCAAACAATGAGCAGTTCTTC. Translation gives CAWSGRVSGRVPNNEQFF.

The rearrangement links TRBV9 to TRBJ2-1, with D unresolved. Per the germline V gene, CDR1 is SGDLS and CDR2 is YYNGEE. This CDR3 has 12 residues. V was trimmed by 3 bases and J by 8 bases, leaving 9 bases between them. CDR3 in amino acids: CASSGGRYEQFF. The DNA for the CDR3 is TGTGCCAGCAGCGGTGGACGATATGAGCAGTTCTTC. Together with reference TRBV9 and TRBJ2-1, the CDR3 gives the full variable domain: DSGVTQTPKHLITATGQRVTLRCSPRSGDLSVYWYQQSLDQGLQFLIQYYNGEERAKGNILERFSAQQFPDLHSELNLSSLELGDSALYFCASSGGRYEQFFGPGTRLTVL.

The CDR3 loop is CASSLAQFNEKLFF. CDR3 DNA sequence: TGTGCCAGCAGTTTAGCCCAGTTTAATGAAAAACTGTTTTTT. The chain couples TRBV28 to TRBJ1-4; D gene unclear. Looked up from germline, CDR1 is MDHEN and CDR2 is SYDVKM. The germline V and J ends were trimmed by 2 bases and 4 bases, with 8 bases remaining between them. The CDR3 is made up of 14 amino acids.

The CDR3, as DNA: TGTGCCACCAGCGGCGGGAGCTTGGTGACAGATACGCAGTATTTT. This translates into CATSGGSLVTDTQYF. The chain is built from TRBV15 and TRBJ2-3, with TRBD2 matching over 7 bases. The CDR3 contains 15 residues. The germline CDR1 and CDR2 sequences are LNHNV and YYDKDF (reference sequence). With V trimmed by 5 bases and J by 3 bases, 8 bases remained unmatched.

This clone showed up just a few times. V gene TRBV6-6 combines with J gene TRBJ1-1; 8 bases fit TRBD1. Trimming took 6 bases from V and 8 from J; bases not matched to a gene: 5. The length of the CDR3 is 12 residues. Germline assignment: CDR1 MNHNY and CDR2 SVGAGI (reference sequence). For the CDR3, the DNA is TGTGCCAGCAGGCCTGACAGGGGCGAAGCTTTCTTT. The encoded protein is CASRPDRGEAFF.

The chain links TRBV27 to TRBJ2-7, with unresolved D. The CDR3 loop spans 12 amino acids. The V gene lost 2 bases and the J gene lost 4 bases, with 6 bases spanning the gap. Germline CDR1 is MNHEY and CDR2 is SMNVEV (reference sequence). The CDR3 DNA reads as TGTGCCAGCAGTTTAATCGAGTACGAGCAGTACTTC. It translates to CASSLIEYEQYF.

V gene TRBV6-1 combines with J gene TRBJ2-7; 7 bases map to TRBD2. CDR3 length: 15 amino acids. With 11 bases clipped from V and 4 bases from J, the junction kept 17 bases outside the gene matches. The V gene's germline CDR1 is MNHNS and CDR2 SASEGT. As DNA, the CDR3 is TGTGCCGCCGAATCATACGCTAGCGGTACGTACGAGCAGTACTTC. Its translation is CAAESYASGTYEQYF.

The CDR3 here is CASSEVGVQYSNQPQHF. The CDR3 region has the DNA TGTGCCAGCAGTGAAGTGGGGGTCCAATATAGCAATCAGCCCCAGCATTTT. The chain carries TRBV6-1 and TRBJ1-5; tentative D call: TRBD1 (5 bases). CDR1 is MNHNS and CDR2 is SASEGT in the germline V gene. This CDR3 is 17 amino acids long. V lost 1 base and J lost 0, with 13 bases in between.

The DNA for the CDR3 is TGTGCCAGCGCGCCGTACAAGAGCTACGAGCAGTACGTC. It translates to CASAPYKSYEQYV. V gene TRBV6-5 combines with J gene TRBJ2-7, with unresolved D. This CDR3 spans 13 amino acids. Trimming removed 8 bases at V and 3 bases at J, with 14 bases between. Germline V lookup: CDR1 MNHEY, CDR2 SVGAGI.

The chain combines TRBV18 with TRBJ2-5, with 7 bases that match TRBD2. The V gene's germline CDR1 is KGHSH and CDR2 LQKENI. Trimming removed 2 bases from V and 3 bases from J; junction bases left unmatched: 3. This CDR3 is built from 14 residues. The CDR3 region is CASSPSLAEETQYF. The CDR3 nucleotides read TGTGCCAGCTCACCATCGCTAGCGGAAGAGACCCAGTACTTC.

The chain carries TRBV7-2 and TRBJ2-1, with D possibly being TRBD1 (6 bases). This CDR3 comprises 13 residues. Trimming cost V 6 bases and J 5 bases, with 11 bases left between them. From germline, CDR1 is SGHTA and CDR2 FQGNSA. DNA of the CDR3: TGTGCCAGCAGATGGGGGCCAAACAATGAGCAGTTCTTC. This encodes CASRWGPNNEQFF.

V usage is TRBV5-1 and J usage is TRBJ2-3; D ambiguous. V lost 3 bases and J 0 bases, leaving 14 bases between the germline ends. This CDR3 is built from 16 residues. Per germline, CDR1 SGHRS and CDR2 YFSETQ. CDR3 amino acids: CASSSTRGGSTDTQYF. In DNA, the CDR3 is TGCGCCAGCAGCTCGACCCGTGGTGGGAGCACAGATACGCAGTATTTT.

This chain connects TRBV30 to TRBJ1-5, with D possibly matching TRBD1 (5 bases). V lost 1 base and J lost 3, with 10 bases in between. Germline lookup yields CDR1 GTSNPN and CDR2 SVGIG (reference sequence). The CDR3 runs to 14 residues. CDR3 region: CAWSEGRINQPQHF. CDR3 sequence (DNA): TGTGCCTGGAGTGAGGGACGTATCAATCAGCCCCAGCATTTT.

This clone was picked up one time. V and J are TRBV7-2 and TRBJ2-3, with TRBD2 matching 13 bases. V lost 0 bases and J lost 5; bases outside the gene matches: 5. Germline V gene sequence: CDR1 SGHTA, CDR2 FQGNSA. This CDR3 has 17 residues. CDR3 protein: CASSLASTSGGLDTQYF. CDR3 coding DNA: TGTGCCAGCAGCTTAGCGTCGACTAGCGGGGGGTTAGATACGCAGTATTTT.

The genes are TRBV6-1 and TRBJ1-3; tentative D call: TRBD1 (5 bases). Trimming pared 9 bases from V and 1 base from J, leaving 16 bases between. CDR1 and CDR2 (germline): MNHNS, SASEGT. The CDR3 totals 15 residues. For the CDR3, the DNA is TGTGCCAGTACCTTCGGCAGGGAATCTGGAAACACCATATATTTT. Translated: CASTFGRESGNTIYF.

This clone was seen a few times. The J gene is TRBJ1-5, the V gene TRBV5-8; TRBD1 is a possible D gene (5 bases). CDR1 is SGHTS and CDR2 is YDEGEE in the germline V gene. This CDR3 is 16 amino acids long. The V end lost 0 bases, the J end lost 0 bases, and 10 bases lay between the germline ends. CDR3 amino acids: CASSLGTTYSNQPQHF. CDR3 DNA sequence: TGTGCCAGCAGCTTGGGGACAACTTATAGCAATCAGCCCCAGCATTTT.

This chain links TRBV11-2 with TRBJ2-7; D is possibly TRBD1 (6 bases). This CDR3 region has 12 residues. CDR1 and CDR2 (germline): SGHAT, FQNNGV. Trimming pared 6 bases from V and 2 bases from J, leaving 8 bases between. Here the CDR3 DNA reads TGTGCCAGCAGTCGGACAGCCTACGAGCAGTACTTC. Its protein product is CASSRTAYEQYF.

The chain has TRBV28 and TRBJ2-1; the D gene is possibly TRBD2 (7 bases). This CDR3 is 16 amino acids long. V lost 6 bases to trimming and J lost 0 bases, with 15 bases between them. The germline gives CDR1 MDHEN, CDR2 SYDVKM. The CDR3 sequence is CASRGGGLRSYNEQFF. DNA of the CDR3: TGTGCCAGCAGGGGAGGGGGACTCCGCTCCTACAATGAGCAGTTCTTC.

This rearrangement joins TRBV11-3 to TRBJ1-1, with a tentative D call TRBD1 (5 bases). This CDR3 has 13 amino acids. The germline V gene encodes CDR1 SGHNT and CDR2 YENEEA. The V gene lost 3 bases and the J gene lost 1 base, with 6 bases spanning the gap. DNA for the CDR3: TGTGCCAGCAGCTTTGGGGGGAACACTGAAGCTTTCTTT. Translating it yields CASSFGGNTEAFF.

The chain uses TRBV7-3 and TRBJ2-1, with 12 bases fitting TRBD1. This CDR3 is built from 16 residues. Germline V lookup: CDR1 SGHTA, CDR2 FQGTGA. The junction had 9 bases not matched to a gene; V was cut back by 6 bases and J by 6 bases. The CDR3 protein is CASSFLPGQGANEQFF. CDR3 nucleotides: TGTGCCAGCAGTTTTCTCCCGGGACAGGGGGCCAATGAGCAGTTCTTC.

DNA for the CDR3: TGCGCCAGCAGCTTGTCCGTAGTGGACTATGGCTACACCTTC. It yields the protein CASSLSVVDYGYTF. This chain links TRBV5-1 with TRBJ1-2; no clear D. The CDR3 consists of 14 residues. The V end lost 1 base, the J end lost 3 bases, and 10 bases lay between the germline ends. Germline lookup yields CDR1 SGHRS and CDR2 YFSETQ.

The chain carries TRBV4-1 and TRBJ2-1; 14 positions match TRBD2. There are 16 residues in the CDR3. CDR1 and CDR2 (germline): MGHRA, YSYEKL. V lost 4 bases, J lost 8 bases, and 7 bases stayed unmatched. The CDR3 DNA follows: TGCGCCAGCAGCCCCTGGACTAGCGGGAGGAGGTATGAGCAGTTCTTC. This encodes CASSPWTSGRRYEQFF.

V and J are TRBV7-8 and TRBJ2-5; 10 bases align to TRBD1. Trimming took 5 bases from V and 5 from J; bases not matched to a gene: 17. Germline V lookup: CDR1 SGHVS, CDR2 FQNEAQ. The CDR3 runs 18 residues. CDR3 nucleotides: TGTGCCAGCAGCACCCGGGACAGGGGAAGGTTCCTAAGGGAGACCCAGTACTTC. It encodes CASSTRDRGRFLRETQYF.